The 23 T cell receptor beta chains below all came from one sample that was sequenced in a study of spatial heterogeneity in lung cancer. As to time point: sample taken at primary tumor resection. Unsorted whole RNA from tumor, nontumor lung or frozen PBMC underwent sequencing. TCRdb redid the calling of the 5' RACE reads with MiXCR, one entry per CDR3 protein. Found here are about 4,900 distinct CDR3 sequences, 16% of them singletons; the top ten hold over 5.5%. Specimen: PBMCs, collected at surgery. Receptors originate from a male donor with early-stage non-small cell lung cancer.

This clonotype is medium-sized within its sample. The chain combines TRBV20-1 with TRBJ2-3; 13 bases map to TRBD2. J lost 3 bases, V lost 3 bases, and 15 bases had no gene match. Germline CDR1 reads DFQATT; CDR2 reads SNEGSKA (reference sequence). The CDR3 is 19 residues long. The CDR3: CSASAGGLAGNTGTDTQYF. In DNA, the CDR3 is TGCAGTGCTAGCGCGGGGGGACTAGCGGGGAACACGGGGACAGATACGCAGTATTTT.

Relative to its sample, this clonotype is medium-sized (0.01 to 0.1%). The chain joins TRBV18 to TRBJ2-5, with unresolved D. This CDR3 is 13 amino acids long. CDR1 KGHSH and CDR2 LQKENI come from the germline V gene. Trimming removed 6 bases at V and 4 bases at J, with 12 bases between. The CDR3 DNA reads TGTGCCAGCTCCTCAGGTGTTGGAGAGACCCAGTACTTC. Its protein is CASSSGVGETQYF.

In its sample, this clonotype ranks as medium-sized. The genes are TRBV5-1 and TRBJ2-1, with unresolved D. The germline gives CDR1 SGHRS, CDR2 YFSETQ. CDR3 length: 13 amino acids. V was cut by 3 bases and J by 4 bases, with 8 bases left in between. The CDR3 protein is CASSSLGYNEQFF. CDR3 DNA: TGCGCCAGCAGCTCCCTCGGGTACAATGAGCAGTTCTTC.

This clonotype rates as medium-sized. The gene calls are TRBV4-2 and TRBJ1-6; no reliable D call. This CDR3 is built from 15 residues. Germline V CDR1 and CDR2: LGHNA, YNFKEQ. Trimming cost V 0 bases and J 0 bases, with 3 bases left between them. DNA for the CDR3: TGTGCCAGCAGCCAAGAGAGCTCCTATAATTCACCCCTCCACTTT. This gives the protein CASSQESSYNSPLHF.

By proportion, this clonotype is medium-sized. As DNA, the CDR3 is TGTGCCAGCAGCGCGGGCCTATACACTGAAGCTTTCTTT. It is translated as CASSAGLYTEAFF. The chain employs TRBV7-8 and TRBJ1-1; D uncertain. V shed 5 bases and J shed 3 bases, with 10 bases lying between them. CDR1 is SGHVS, CDR2 FQNEAQ, per germline. The CDR3 length is 13 residues.

This clonotype is medium-sized. The V call is TRBV20-1, the J call TRBJ1-6; 8 positions match TRBD1. The V segment lost 0 bases and the J segment 0 bases; nucleotides outside the gene matches: 7. This CDR3 has 18 amino acids. Germline lookup yields CDR1 DFQATT and CDR2 SNEGSKA (reference sequence). CDR3 nucleotide sequence: TGCAGTGCTAGAGATTTGGACAGGGACAGCTCCTATAATTCACCCCTCCACTTT. Translating gives CSARDLDRDSSYNSPLHF.

This clonotype is labeled medium-sized (0.01 to 0.1%). This chain uses TRBV25-1 with TRBJ2-7; TRBD2 is a possible D gene (6 bases). The CDR3 consists of 14 residues. Trimming stripped 1 base from V and 1 base from J, with 8 bases between. CDR1 MGHDK and CDR2 SYGVNS come from the germline V gene. This CDR3 reads CASSEWEDSYEQYF. Written as DNA, the CDR3 is TGTGCCAGCAGTGAATGGGAGGATTCCTACGAGCAGTACTTC.

This clonotype is labeled as medium-sized. The chain joins TRBV27 to TRBJ1-1; perhaps TRBD1 as D (6 bases). The CDR3 totals 13 residues. Germline-derived CDR1 and CDR2 are MNHEY and SMNVEV (reference sequence). V lost 6 bases to trimming and J lost 5 bases, with 13 bases between them. The CDR3 bases are TGTGCCAGCAGAGTGGGGGCCTGGACTGAAGCTTTCTTT. It translates to CASRVGAWTEAFF.

By proportion, this clonotype is medium-sized. V is TRBV6-5 and J is TRBJ2-7; weak D call: TRBD2 (5 bases). V dropped 7 bases and J dropped 4 bases, with 14 bases sitting between them. Looked up from germline, CDR1 is MNHEY and CDR2 is SVGAGI. The CDR3 length is 13 residues. The CDR3 protein is CASTGEPGYEQYF. In DNA, the CDR3 is TGTGCCAGCACCGGGGAGCCGGGTTACGAGCAGTACTTC.

The genes are TRBV7-8 and TRBJ2-5; 11 bases are a match to TRBD1. V lost 5 bases to trimming and J lost 5 bases; unmatched junction nucleotides: 7. Germline V gene data show CDR1 as SGHVS and CDR2 as FQNEAQ. The CDR3 sequence is 15 residues long. DNA of the CDR3: TGTGCCAGCAGCCACCGGGACAGGGGGTTGGAGACCCAGTACTTC. Protein sequence: CASSHRDRGLETQYF.

This clonotype is medium-sized in the sample. The rearrangement uses TRBV6-2 or TRBV6-3 and TRBJ1-2; the D gene is possibly TRBD1 (5 bases). This CDR3 is built from 14 residues. Trimming shortened V by 6 bases and J by 4 bases, and 15 bases separated the two germline ends. CDR1 and CDR2 (germline): MNHEY, SVGEGT. CDR3 loop: CASRLHQGFYGYTF. DNA of the CDR3: TGTGCCAGCAGACTTCATCAGGGCTTCTATGGCTACACCTTC.

This clonotype was picked up many times. The chain is built from TRBV20-1 and TRBJ2-5, with TRBD2 matching over 10 bases. CDR3 length equals 15 residues. The junction had 6 bases not matched to a gene; V was cut back by 3 bases and J by 2 bases. Germline CDR1 reads DFQATT; CDR2 reads SNEGSKA (reference sequence). In DNA, the CDR3 is TGCAGTGCTAGTGGAACTAGCGGGGTACAAGAGACCCAGTACTTC. Its protein is CSASGTSGVQETQYF.

Sample share makes this clonotype medium-sized. The genes are TRBV7-8 and TRBJ2-2, with 11 bases aligning to TRBD2. Germline V gene data show CDR1 as SGHVS and CDR2 as FQNEAQ. This CDR3 is built from 17 residues. With 2 bases clipped from V and 1 base from J, the junction kept 3 bases outside the gene matches. CDR3: CASSLSTSGGNTGELFF. The CDR3 coding sequence is TGTGCCAGCAGCTTATCAACTAGCGGGGGGAACACCGGGGAGCTGTTTTTT.

This clonotype was seen only a few times. J is TRBJ2-5 and V is TRBV5-1, with a weak D call TRBD2 (6 bases). The V end lost 0 bases, the J end lost 3 bases, and 12 bases lay between the germline ends. CDR1 is SGHRS, CDR2 YFSETQ, per germline. There are 15 residues in the CDR3. The CDR3 is CASSLGPGGKETQYF. CDR3 DNA sequence: TGCGCCAGCAGCTTGGGTCCTGGGGGGAAAGAGACCCAGTACTTC.

This clonotype is medium-sized (0.01 to 0.1%) within its sample. The V and J genes are TRBV7-9 and TRBJ2-7, with TRBD1 as a possible D gene (6 bases). This CDR3 is 14 amino acids long. The V gene lost 5 bases and the J gene lost 0 bases, with 11 bases spanning the gap. CDR1 SEHNR and CDR2 FQNEAQ come from the germline V gene (reference sequence). The CDR3 sequence is CASSTWDTSYEQYF. The CDR3 nucleotides read TGTGCCAGCAGCACTTGGGACACCTCCTACGAGCAGTACTTC.

Relative to its sample, this clonotype is medium-sized. V is TRBV7-6 and J is TRBJ1-3; 7 positions match TRBD1. The CDR3 totals 17 residues. Losses at the gene ends were 5 bases for V and 5 bases for J; bases not matched to a gene: 15. CDR1 is SGHVS, CDR2 FNYEAQ, per germline. CDR3 region: CASSPFLGTESRNTIYF. CDR3 DNA sequence: TGTGCCAGCAGCCCCTTCCTAGGGACAGAAAGCCGAAACACCATATATTTT.

This clonotype appeared a few times. The V gene is TRBV7-8, the J gene TRBJ1-1, with 10 positions matching TRBD1. In germline, CDR1 is SGHVS, CDR2 FQNEAQ. Trimming at V came to 5 bases and at J to 5 bases, leaving 8 bases not matched to a gene. There are 15 residues in the CDR3. CDR3 DNA sequence: TGTGCCAGCAGCCAGTTTCGGACAGGGGGTACTGAAGCTTTCTTT. It yields the protein CASSQFRTGGTEAFF.

The CDR3 DNA is TGTGCCAGCAGTTTATTGGAGGGCGAGCAGTACTTC. This sequence encodes CASSLLEGEQYF. The chain links TRBV27 to TRBJ2-7; TRBD2 is a possible D gene (6 bases). V lost 1 base to trimming and J lost 6 bases, with 7 bases between them. CDR1 and CDR2 (germline): MNHEY, SMNVEV (reference sequence). The CDR3 totals 12 residues.

This clonotype was observed a handful of times. V gene TRBV11-1 combines with J gene TRBJ1-1; D is unclear. CDR3 length: 14 amino acids. Trimming took 8 bases from V and 0 from J, leaving 13 bases between them. Germline values: CDR1 SGHAT, CDR2 FQDESV (reference sequence). The CDR3, as DNA: TGTGCCAGCGCCGTAAGAGCCTTGAACACTGAAGCTTTCTTT. Its translation is CASAVRALNTEAFF.

This clonotype is labeled medium-sized. This sequence joins TRBV5-1 and TRBJ2-7, with a weak D call TRBD2 (6 bases). This CDR3 region has 13 residues. Germline CDR1 reads SGHRS; CDR2 reads YFSETQ. The V and J ends lost 7 bases and 9 bases respectively, with 20 bases between them. The CDR3 DNA is TGCGCCAGCGGAGACGGCATAGCGGTGGGGCAGTACTTC. Translation: CASGDGIAVGQYF.

This clonotype is medium-sized in the sample. The DNA of the CDR3 is TGTGCCAGCAGTCCGGACTGGCGGGAGACCCAGTACTTC. Its protein is CASSPDWRETQYF. The rearrangement links TRBV6-2 or TRBV6-3 to TRBJ2-5, with D possibly TRBD2 on 5 matching bases. With 5 bases removed from V and 5 bases from J, the gap between germline ends came to 12 bases. Germline assignment: CDR1 MNHEY and CDR2 SVGEGT. CDR3 length: 13 residues.

This clonotype is medium-sized (0.01 to 0.1%) within its sample. The chain joins TRBV4-1 to TRBJ1-5; 11 bases match TRBD1. The CDR3 spans 21 residues. Trimming cost V 0 bases and J 0 bases; bases outside gene matches: 13. The V gene's germline CDR1 is MGHRA and CDR2 YSYEKL. In DNA form, the CDR3 reads TGCGCCAGCAGCCAAGAGGGGCCGGGACAGGGGGATCCGTATAGCAATCAGCCCCAGCATTTT. This gives the protein CASSQEGPGQGDPYSNQPQHF.

This clonotype occurred a few times. The chain employs TRBV9 and TRBJ2-3; 13 positions agree with TRBD2. Germline trimming cut 7 bases from V and 6 bases from J; bases unmatched to any gene: 8. The CDR3 is made up of 15 amino acids. The V gene's germline CDR1 is SGDLS and CDR2 YYNGEE. The CDR3 DNA sequence: TGTGCCAGCGCCACTAGCGGGGGGGTCGAGGATACGCAGTATTTT. Translated: CASATSGGVEDTQYF.